Sequencing of this TCR beta chain was carried out in a study of memory CD4+ T cells and cytomegalovirus serostatus. On the study more broadly: Of the healthy Belgian adults, fewer than 10 were CMV seropositive and 20 to 30 seronegative.

A few counts support this clone. Its antigen remains unidentified. Original processing methods: Out-of-frame sequences were removed, leaving roughly 2,200,000 distinct TCRbeta sequences. TCRdb's table, derived via immunoSEQ multiplex PCR, lists solely in-frame clones and lacks some. D and trimming were read from the DNA, whereas the V and J calls and clone size are those reported in that table. Of 40,000 to 45,000 clones in the sample, around 80% were seen once. The CDR3 has 15 residues. The trim removed 5 bases at V and 2 bases at J, leaving 8 bases unmatched. CDR1 and CDR2 from the germline V gene are LNHNV and YYDKDF (reference sequence). Study results and limitations: CMV serostatus prediction reached median AUC roughly 0.95, or 0.91 with US-trained model.

Single viable CD3+CD4+CD8-CD45RO+ cells were sorted as the memory CD4+ T cells. Material for sequencing was memory CD4+ T cells from blood. The source is an adult in good health and CMV-seronegative. V is TRBV15 and J is TRBJ2-5, with TRBD1 matching over 7 bases. The DNA for the CDR3 is TGTGCCACCAGCGGGGGACAGCAGAAACAAGAGACCCAGTACTTC. Translation: CATSGGQQKQETQYF.